This section outlines one T cell receptor beta chain sequence together with its context. Its antigen is not identified. The method was immunoSEQ multiplex PCR; TCRdb's version includes in-frame clones alone and lacks a portion of them. The sample lists over 50,000 clones, roughly four fifths seen once, with over 2% in the top ten. This sample was taken from a study of vaccination effects on CD4 cells after COVID-19. The wider study: Vaccination of participants consisted of two doses of either the BNT162b2 or mRNA-1273 vaccine.

Antigen-specific CD4+ T cells were first expanded with viral peptide pools by the ViraFEST assay and only then sequenced. Upon completion of roughly ten days in culture, CD4+ T cells were isolated. On both days 3 and 7, half of the culture medium was replaced with IL-2 medium. The V gene's germline CDR1 is KGHDR and CDR2 SFDVKD. The CDR3 spans 15 residues. Trimming cost V 3 bases and J 4 bases; bases outside gene matches: 7. Study conclusions and caveats: Pronounced clonal contraction occurred in clones induced by infection and by vaccine late after vaccination.

Here the sequenced sample was CD4+ T cells from PBMCs cultured with HCoV-229E spike peptides, taken before COVID-19 vaccination. This clonotype was sampled from a human donor who received a COVID-19 vaccine. The chain employs TRBV24-1 and TRBJ2-5; 7 bases fit TRBD1. DNA for the CDR3: TGTGCCACCAGTGATACGACAGGGTCGGGAGAGACCCAGTACTTC. It specifies CATSDTTGSGETQYF.